The 3 T cell receptor beta chains in this list originate from one sample, sequenced in a study of shared clonotypes between healthy human individuals. The repertoire was sequenced with immunoSEQ multiplex PCR; TCRdb's copy has only in-frame clones and lacks some. The sample lists over a million clones; 95% to 99% were seen once. The sample consisted of naive CD4+ T cells sorted from blood. Noted subset: CD45RA+ positively selected. Receptors were obtained from a man aged 30 to 39 in good health.

This chain joins TRBV15 and TRBJ1-1; D gene ambiguous. The V gene's germline CDR1 is LNHNV and CDR2 YYDKDF (reference sequence). The CDR3 spans 15 residues. Trimming took 1 base from V and 0 from J, leaving 9 bases between them. DNA of the CDR3: TGTGCCACCAGCAGAGGACTGGGGATGAACACTGAAGCTTTCTTT. Protein: CATSRGLGMNTEAFF.

The V gene is TRBV7-9, the J gene TRBJ1-1; 8 positions agree with TRBD1. The J segment lost 2 bases and the V segment lost 5 bases, leaving 7 bases of the junction unmatched. This CDR3 comprises 15 residues. Germline V gene lookup returns CDR1 SEHNR and CDR2 FQNEAQ (reference sequence). The CDR3 DNA sequence: TGTGCCAGCAGCCTATGGACAGGGCCAAACACTGAAGCTTTCTTT. This gives the protein CASSLWTGPNTEAFF.

The CDR3 here is CASSLGMNRGQQYF. In DNA form, the CDR3 reads TGCGCCAGCAGCTTGGGGATGAACAGGGGGCAACAGTACTTC. The chain uses TRBV5-1 and TRBJ2-7; TRBD1 matches 9 bases. Looked up from germline, CDR1 is SGHRS and CDR2 is YFSETQ. The CDR3 is 14 residues long. V was pared by 0 bases and J by 10 bases, with 8 bases of the junction left unmatched. Using reference TRBV5-1 and TRBJ2-7 for the parts outside the CDR3, the full variable domain is KAGVTQTPRYLIKTRGQQVTLSCSPISGHRSVSWYQQTPGQGLQFLFEYFSETQRNKGNFPGRFSGRQFSNSRSEMNVSTLELGDSALYLCASSLGMNRGQQYFGPGTRLTVT.